This TCR beta chain was retrieved from a study of T cell responses to AZD1222 COVID-19 vaccine. V lost 1 base, J lost 9 bases, and 4 bases lay in between. The CDR3 is 11 amino acids. Germline V lookup: CDR1 LNHDA, CDR2 SQIVND (reference sequence). About this clone: Its specificity is unknown.

Sequencing was performed with immunoSEQ multiplex PCR; in TCRdb, only in-frame clones are kept and a portion is missing. This sample has about 100,000 clones, with less than 90% found just once. General study points: The study identified only a handful of AZD1222 recipients as seropositive at baseline. Clonal diversity was possibly underestimated, and white British individuals and females predominated among donors. The repertoires were collected only after the peak T cell response.

This chain connects TRBV19 to TRBJ2-1; D is ambiguous. Source: peripheral blood, taken on day 0 of AZD1222 vaccination. This clonotype was sampled from an adult in good health. The CDR3 reads CASSIGIEQFF. For the CDR3, the DNA is TGTGCCAGTAGTATAGGAATTGAGCAGTTCTTC.